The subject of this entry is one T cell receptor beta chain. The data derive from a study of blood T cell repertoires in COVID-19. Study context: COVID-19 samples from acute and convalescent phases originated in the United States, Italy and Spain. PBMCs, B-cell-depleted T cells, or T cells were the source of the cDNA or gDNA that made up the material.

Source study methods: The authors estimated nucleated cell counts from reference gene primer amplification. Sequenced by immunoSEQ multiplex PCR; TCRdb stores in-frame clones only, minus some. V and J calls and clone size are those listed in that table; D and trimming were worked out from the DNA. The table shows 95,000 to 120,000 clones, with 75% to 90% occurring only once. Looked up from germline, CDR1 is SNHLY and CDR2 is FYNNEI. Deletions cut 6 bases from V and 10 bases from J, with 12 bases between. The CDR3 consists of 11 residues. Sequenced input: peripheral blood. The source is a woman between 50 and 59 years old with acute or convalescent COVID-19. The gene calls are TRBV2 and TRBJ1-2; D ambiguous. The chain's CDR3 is CASRMESDYTF. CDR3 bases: TGTGCCAGCAGGATGGAGTCGGACTACACCTTC.